This T cell receptor beta chain is drawn from a study of cytomegalovirus exposure and HLA in healthy donors. Overall study results and limits: TCR beta chains numbering some 160 were designated cytomegalovirus-associated. Associated with HLA alleles at 0.05 false discovery rate in a later analysis were 16,951 TCR beta sequences.

Both 60 Vbeta primers and 13 Jbeta primers went into the PCR. As handled by the study authors: In a later analysis, around 11 million of approximately 80 million unique beta chains occurred in at least two donors. Produced via immunoSEQ multiplex PCR; TCRdb's table is partial and in-frame only. The V and J calls and clone size come from that table; D and trimming were worked out from the DNA. This sample has roughly 180,000 clones; 75% to 85% occur once, and the top ten carry roughly 1.5%. Notes on this clone: Antigen unknown.

The junction had 8 bases not matched to a gene; V was cut back by 4 bases and J by 8 bases. The CDR3 sequence is 15 residues long. The germline V gene encodes CDR1 LGHNT and CDR2 FRNRAP. The sample was PBMCs. The rearrangement links TRBV12-5 to TRBJ2-1; TRBD1 aligns across 10 bases. This clonotype originated in a girl aged 5-17 years in good health and CMV-seropositive. The CDR3 bases are TGTGCTAGTGGTTCGGGGGACAGGGGACACGATGAGCAGTTCTTC. Residues: CASGSGDRGHDEQFF. Full variable domain (remainder filled in from reference TRBV12-5 and TRBJ2-1): DARVTQTPRHKVTEMGQEVTMRCQPILGHNTVFWYRQTMMQGLELLAYFRNRAPLDDSGMPKDRFSAEMPDATLATLKIQPSEPRDSAVYFCASGSGDRGHDEQFFGPGTRLTVL.